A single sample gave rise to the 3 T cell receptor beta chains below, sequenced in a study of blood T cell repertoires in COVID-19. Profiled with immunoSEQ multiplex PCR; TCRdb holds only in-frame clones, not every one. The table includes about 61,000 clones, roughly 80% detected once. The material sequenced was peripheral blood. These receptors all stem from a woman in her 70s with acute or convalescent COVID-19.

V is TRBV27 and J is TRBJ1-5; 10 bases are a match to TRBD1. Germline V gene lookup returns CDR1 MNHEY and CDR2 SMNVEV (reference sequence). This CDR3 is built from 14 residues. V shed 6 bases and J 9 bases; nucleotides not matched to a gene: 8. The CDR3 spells CASRGQGTVRPQHF. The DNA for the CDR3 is TGTGCCAGCAGGGGACAGGGGACGGTGCGGCCCCAGCATTTT.

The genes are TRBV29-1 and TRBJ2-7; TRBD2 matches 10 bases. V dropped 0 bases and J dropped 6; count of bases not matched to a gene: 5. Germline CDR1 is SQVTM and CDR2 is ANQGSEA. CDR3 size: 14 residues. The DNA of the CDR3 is TGCAGCGTTGAAGATCTCGAGCGGGGGGGCGAGCAGTACTTC. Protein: CSVEDLERGGEQYF.

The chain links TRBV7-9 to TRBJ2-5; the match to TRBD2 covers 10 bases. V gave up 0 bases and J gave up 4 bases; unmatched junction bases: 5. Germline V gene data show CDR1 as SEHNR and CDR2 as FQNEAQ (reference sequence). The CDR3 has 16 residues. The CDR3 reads CASSLASGGAIETQYF. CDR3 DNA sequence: TGTGCCAGCAGCTTAGCAAGCGGGGGGGCCATAGAGACCCAGTACTTC.